A selection of T cell receptor beta chains follows, all from one sample in a study of CD8+ T cells in alopecia areata. The method was immunoSEQ multiplex PCR; TCRdb's version includes in-frame clones alone and lacks a portion of them. This table holds thousands of clones, just over 60% found once. The material sequenced was skin, taken at week 0. These receptors all come from a human donor with alopecia areata. Each CDR3 is given with its conserved first and last residue. The D gene is left open where the match is weak. Expanded clones get a size class; other rows say once, few or many, or leave the size out.

len	v_gene	j_gene	abundance	d_gene	CDR3nt	CDR3aa
15	TRBV29-1	TRBJ2-7	NA	TRBD1	TGCAGCGTTGGCCCCCCAGGGGGCAGGGGACACGAGCAGTACTTC	CSVGPPGGRGHEQYF
15	TRBV13	TRBJ2-5	NA	NA	TGTGCCAGCAGCTTAGGCTTACAGACTCAAGAGACCCAGTACTTC	CASSLGLQTQETQYF
12	TRBV28	TRBJ1-1	NA	NA	TGTGCAGTCCGCGTGGAATTGGCTGAAGCTTTCTTT	CAVRVELAEAFF
15	TRBV5-8	TRBJ2-1	few	TRBD2	TGTGCCAGCAGCCCTACTTGGGGGGGATCGAATGAGCAGTTCTTC	CASSPTWGGSNEQFF
14	TRBV4-3	TRBJ2-7	NA	NA	TGCGCCAGCAGCCAGGAGACAGGTTGGTGGGAGCAGTACTTC	CASSQETGWWEQYF
15	TRBV7-9	TRBJ2-3	NA	TRBD2	TGTGCCAGCAGCTTACTAGCGGCAAACACAGATACGCAGTATTTT	CASSLLAANTDTQYF
15	TRBV27	TRBJ1-1	NA	TRBD1	TGTGCCAGCAGTCCGACAGGGGCTGGGAACACTGAAGCTTTCTTT	CASSPTGAGNTEAFF
15	TRBV11-2	TRBJ2-5	once	TRBD1	TGTGCCAGCAGCCCAGGGACAGACCGTAAAGAGACCCAGTACTTC	CASSPGTDRKETQYF
18	TRBV7-3	TRBJ2-4	NA	TRBD1	TGTGCCAGCAGCCCAATACAACCGGGACAGGGATCCAAAAACATTCAGTACTTC	CASSPIQPGQGSKNIQYF
15	TRBV7-3	TRBJ2-3	once	NA	TGTGCCAGCAGCCCCAAGCGGGGACACACAGATACGCAGTATTTT	CASSPKRGHTDTQYF
14	TRBV27	TRBJ2-7	NA	TRBD1	TGTGCCAGCAGTAGGGGGGACAGGGTTTACGAGCAGTACTTC	CASSRGDRVYEQYF
15	TRBV19	TRBJ1-2	few	NA	TGTGCCAGTACCCCGAACAGGCTATCTAACTATGGCTACACCTTC	CASTPNRLSNYGYTF
17	TRBV4-1	TRBJ2-4	large	NA	TGCGCCAGCAGCCAAGATCTTAACCAGGCAGCCAAAAACATTCAGTACTTC	CASSQDLNQAAKNIQYF
13	TRBV7-8	TRBJ1-2	NA	TRBD1	TGTGCCAGCAGCTTAGGAGGGGGCGAAGGCTACACCTTC	CASSLGGGEGYTF
14	TRBV19	TRBJ2-3	few	NA	TGTGCCACAAATTCGGGCTACGCCACAGATACGCAGTATTTT	CATNSGYATDTQYF
13	TRBV10-3	TRBJ1-2	NA	TRBD1	TGTGCCATCAGTGTCGGACAGGACTATGGCTACACCTTC	CAISVGQDYGYTF
15	TRBV18	TRBJ2-3	NA	NA	TGTGCCAGCTCACGGGACGATAGGAGCACAGATACGCAGTATTTT	CASSRDDRSTDTQYF
15	TRBV27	TRBJ2-3	NA	TRBD1	TGTGCCAGCAGTCCGTCGACAGGGGGGACAGATACGCAGTATTTT	CASSPSTGGTDTQYF